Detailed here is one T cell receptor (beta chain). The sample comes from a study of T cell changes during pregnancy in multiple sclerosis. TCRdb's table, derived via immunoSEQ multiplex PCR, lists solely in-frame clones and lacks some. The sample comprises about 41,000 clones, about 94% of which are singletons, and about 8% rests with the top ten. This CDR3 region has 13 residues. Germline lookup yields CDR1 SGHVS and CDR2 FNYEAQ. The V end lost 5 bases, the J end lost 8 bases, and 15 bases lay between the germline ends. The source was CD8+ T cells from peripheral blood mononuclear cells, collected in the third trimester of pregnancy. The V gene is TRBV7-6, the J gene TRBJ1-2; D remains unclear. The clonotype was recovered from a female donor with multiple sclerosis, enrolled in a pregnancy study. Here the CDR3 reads CASSRPRKRGYTF. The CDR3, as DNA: TGTGCCAGCAGCCGACCCAGGAAACGCGGCTACACCTTC.